This entry lists 2 T cell receptor beta chains sequenced from one sample in a study of cytotoxic CD8 clonotypes in ibrutinib-treated CLL (dated by TCRdb to the early 2020s). The protocol used for the library was the immunoSEQ multiplex PCR assay. What TCRdb holds here is the immuneACCESS table cut down to in-frame rearrangements. Part of the clones is not present; checked against another copy, under half of the missing clones reflect an unresolved V gene, and the others are unexplained. This sample has fewer than 400,000 clones in its table, and roughly 67% of those were observed once. The ten largest clones take up roughly 6% of the sample. The source material was PBMCs, sampled after 36 months of ibrutinib treatment. These receptors were obtained from a human donor with chronic lymphocytic leukemia.

The V gene is TRBV4-3, the J gene TRBJ1-4, with 8 positions matching TRBD1. With 0 bases clipped from V and 12 bases from J, the junction kept 6 bases outside the gene matches. The length of the CDR3 is 14 residues. Germline-derived CDR1 and CDR2 are LGHNA and YSLEER. The CDR3 here is CASSQEAGGEELFF. In DNA, the CDR3 is TGCGCCAGCAGCCAAGAAGCAGGGGGCGAAGAACTGTTTTTT.

This clone was picked up a small number of times. This chain connects TRBV4-1 to TRBJ2-3; TRBD2 matches 12 bases. Germline CDR1 reads MGHRA; CDR2 reads YSYEKL. The CDR3 runs to 18 residues. V dropped 4 bases and J dropped 3; count of bases not matched to a gene: 11. CDR3 DNA sequence: TGCGCCAGCAGCCGGATAACGACTAGCGGGGGAACGACAGATACGCAGTATTTT. It translates to CASSRITTSGGTTDTQYF.